The rows below give T cell receptor beta chains drawn from one sample of a study of a mutant IDH1 vaccine in newly diagnosed glioma. The antigens for these receptors are not known. Profiled with immunoSEQ multiplex PCR; TCRdb holds only in-frame clones, not every one. The repertoire holds approximately 60,000 clones, with 85% to 90% as singletons. The sample was PBMCs, taken from a glioma patient whose treatment included an IDH1 peptide vaccine. The receptors originated from a woman in her forties with glioma. Both conserved end residues are part of each CDR3. D genes are given only for firm matches. For some rows the clone size is stated as once, few or many, or as a class when expanded; others skip it.

>TRBV6-4|TRBJ2-7|.|.
TGTGCCAGCAGTGCGGCGGGCCGCAGGCGACCCTACGAGCAGTACTTC
CASSAAGRRRPYEQYF
>TRBV6-5|TRBJ1-1|.|.
TGTGCCAGCATCCAAACAAGACAGGCCAACACTGAAGCTTTCTTT
CASIQTRQANTEAFF
>TRBV4-3|TRBJ1-2|.|.
TGCGCCAGCAGCCAAGAGTGGGGGCAGGGCTATGGCTACACCTTC
CASSQEWGQGYGYTF
>TRBV4-1|TRBJ2-1|.|.
TGCGCCAGCAGCCAGTTCGTCACTAGACAAACTAGCTACAATGAGCAGTTCTTC
CASSQFVTRQTSYNEQFF
>TRBV19|TRBJ2-5|.|.
TGTGCCAGTGGGAGAGCCTACCAAGAGACCCAGTACTTC
CASGRAYQETQYF
>TRBV29-1|TRBJ1-1|.|once
TGCAGCGTTGGCCGGGACAATTACTTGAACACTGAAGCTTTCTTT
CSVGRDNYLNTEAFF
>TRBV7-9|TRBJ1-2|TRBD1|.
TGTGCCAGCAGCTCTGACAGGGGGGTGAACTATGGCTACACCTTC
CASSSDRGVNYGYTF
>TRBV4-2|TRBJ2-3|TRBD1|.
TGTGCCAGCAGCCGCGAACCCGACAGGGGGCGCGATATGGATCAGTATTTT
CASSREPDRGRDMDQYF
>TRBV5-1|TRBJ2-5|TRBD2|.
TGCGCCAGCAGCTTGGTGGGCGGGGGTTCTTTGGAGACCCAGTACTTC
CASSLVGGGSLETQYF
>TRBV5-5|TRBJ1-2|.|.
TGTGCCAGCAGCCCGGGGGAGGGGCTCGGCTACACCTTC
CASSPGEGLGYTF
>TRBV1|TRBJ2-1|.|.
TGCACCGGCTACAGGGAGCTTCCAAATGAGCAGTTCTTC
CTGYRELPNEQFF
>TRBV25-1|TRBJ1-5|.|.
TGTGCCAGCAGTGACGGTGGGGTTCCCAATCAGCCCCAGCATTTT
CASSDGGVPNQPQHF
>TRBV4-2|TRBJ2-7|TRBD2|.
TGTGCCAGCAGCCAAGATCGGGGGGGCCACGAGCAGTACTTC
CASSQDRGGHEQYF
>TRBV10-1|TRBJ2-7|.|.
TGCGCCAGCAGTGCCAGGTACTCCTACGAGCAGTACTTC
CASSARYSYEQYF
>TRBV13|TRBJ2-5|.|.
TGTGCCAGCAGCCCTAGGGCCGGGGAAGCAGGGGAGACCCAGTACTTC
CASSPRAGEAGETQYF
>TRBV2|TRBJ2-1|TRBD2|.
TGTGCCAGCAGTCTAGGACTAGCGGGAGATAGCGCCTCCTACAATGAGCAGTTCTTC
CASSLGLAGDSASYNEQFF
>TRBV2|TRBJ2-6|.|.
TGTGCCAGCAGTGAAGCGTCTAATAGAGGGGCCAACGTCCTGACTTTC
CASSEASNRGANVLTF
>TRBV7-9|TRBJ2-7|.|.
TGTGCCAGCAGCTATACCGGTTTTACCGGGGTAAACTTC
CASSYTGFTGVNF
>TRBV5-4|TRBJ2-2|.|.
TGTGCCAGCAGCTTGGATCACTTGAGGGGGGCATCCGGGGAGCTGTTTTTT
CASSLDHLRGASGELFF
>TRBV19|TRBJ1-1|.|.
TGTGCCAGTACGGACGGGATGAACACTGAAGCTTTCTTT
CASTDGMNTEAFF
>TRBV19|TRBJ1-5|TRBD1|.
TGTGCCAGTAGTCGCGACAGGGCTAGCAATCAGCCCCAGCATTTT
CASSRDRASNQPQHF
>TRBV4-1|TRBJ2-3|TRBD2|.
TGCGCCAGCAGCCTACTAGCGGGAGTGACAGATACGCAGTATTTT
CASSLLAGVTDTQYF
>TRBV29-1|TRBJ1-2|TRBD1|.
TGCAGCGTCCGGACAGGGCGAGGCTACACCTTC
CSVRTGRGYTF
>TRBV4-1|TRBJ2-7|.|.
TGCGCCAGCAGCCAAGAATATGGCTCCTACGAGCAGTACTTC
CASSQEYGSYEQYF
>TRBV7-9|TRBJ2-7|TRBD2|.
TGTGCCAGCAGCTTAGGGGGTAGCGGGACCCGGAGCTCCTACGAGCAGTACTTC
CASSLGGSGTRSSYEQYF
>TRBV7-9|TRBJ1-6|.|.
TGTGCCAGCAGCCCCGGGTGGGGAGTGAATAATTCACCCCTCCACTTT
CASSPGWGVNNSPLHF
>TRBV7-2|TRBJ1-6|TRBD1|once
TGTGCCAGCAGCCCAACCCCGGACAGGGTGGGTTCACCCCTCCACTTT
CASSPTPDRVGSPLHF
>TRBV6-6|TRBJ1-6|.|.
TGTGCCAGCAGTTCTTCATCCCCGGGTTTTTCTTCACCCCTCCACTTT
CASSSSSPGFSSPLHF
>TRBV19|TRBJ1-5|.|once
TGTGCCAGTAGTATAGAGGACAGCCAAGTCAATCAGCCCCAGCATTTT
CASSIEDSQVNQPQHF
>TRBV7-9|TRBJ2-1|.|.
TGTGCCAGCAGCTCTCACCTCGATGAGCAGTTCTTC
CASSSHLDEQFF
>TRBV29-1|TRBJ2-7|.|.
TGCAGCGTCGGACGGAACTCCTACGAGCAGTACTTC
CSVGRNSYEQYF
>TRBV9|TRBJ1-5|TRBD1|.
TGTGCCAGCAGCGAGACAGGGTTTAGCAATCAGCCCCAGCATTTT
CASSETGFSNQPQHF
>TRBV9|TRBJ2-1|TRBD2|once
TGTGCCAGCAGCGTACTAGCGGGGGAGTACAATGAGCAGTTCTTC
CASSVLAGEYNEQFF
>TRBV2|TRBJ1-5|.|.
TGTGCCAGCACCGGAAGGCGGGACAATAATCAGCCCCAGCATTTT
CASTGRRDNNQPQHF
>TRBV19|TRBJ1-1|.|once
TGTGCCAGTACGACAGACCTCTCTGAAGCTTTCTTT
CASTTDLSEAFF
>TRBV27|TRBJ1-4|.|.
TGTGCCAGCAGTTTAAACACCCTCGGTGAAAAACTGTTTTTT
CASSLNTLGEKLFF
>TRBV4-2|TRBJ2-1|TRBD2|few
TGTGCCAGCAGCCAAGACTCTTTAGGACTAGCGGAGAGGGCCGATGAGCAGTTCTTC
CASSQDSLGLAERADEQFF
>TRBV7-9|TRBJ2-5|.|.
TGTGCCAGCAGCTTAGCGGGACTGTACGAGACCCAGTACTTC
CASSLAGLYETQYF
>TRBV30|TRBJ2-1|TRBD1|.
TGTGCCTGGAGGCCCTACCCAGGGGGCTCCTACAATGAGCAGTTCTTC
CAWRPYPGGSYNEQFF
>TRBV2|TRBJ1-5|TRBD1|.
TGTGCCAGCAGTGAATCTGGAGGGGGCTGGGGCAATCAGCCCCAGCATTTT
CASSESGGGWGNQPQHF
>TRBV19|TRBJ1-2|.|once
TGTGCCAGTATGGCGGGCACATTACCTTATGGCTACACCTTC
CASMAGTLPYGYTF
>TRBV6-5|TRBJ1-1|.|few
TGTGCCAGCAGTTACTCGACCCAGGGCTACACTGAAGCTTTCTTT
CASSYSTQGYTEAFF